These T cell receptor beta chains were read from a single sample in a study of cytomegalovirus exposure and HLA in healthy donors. Using immunoSEQ multiplex PCR, the repertoire was profiled, and TCRdb retains in-frame clones only, with some absent. Its table lists some 200,000 clones. Sequencing used PBMCs. The receptors shown here come from a woman under 30 in good health and CMV-seropositive. CDR3s include the opening cysteine and the closing phenylalanine or tryptophan.

J: TRBJ1-1; V: TRBV18; CDR3: CASSPSAGSNTEAFF
J: TRBJ1-2; V: TRBV10-3; CDR3: CAISEERGYYGYTF
J: TRBJ1-6; V: TRBV18; CDR3: CASSLAGEAPLHF
J: TRBJ2-1; V: TRBV5-1; CDR3: CASSLVAFSYNEQFF
J: TRBJ2-7; V: TRBV19; CDR3: CASSIRDKAYEQYF
J: TRBJ1-3; V: TRBV6-7; CDR3: CANRDCSYGNTIYF
J: TRBJ2-3; V: TRBV5-1; CDR3: CASSYGTHGTDTQYF
J: TRBJ2-3; V: TRBV5-1; CDR3: CASSSSSTDTQYF
J: TRBJ1-2; V: TRBV5-4; CDR3: CASSLFTGVYGYTF
J: TRBJ2-1; V: TRBV11-3; CDR3: CASSLLAYDNEQFF
J: TRBJ2-1; V: TRBV6-1; CDR3: CASSETGWVYNEQFF
J: TRBJ1-5; V: TRBV23-1; CDR3: CASWSLQGIHQPQHF
J: TRBJ1-5; V: TRBV19; CDR3: CASSIFQGQGNQPQHF
J: TRBJ2-5; V: TRBV7-9; CDR3: CASSLGTSVQETQYF
J: TRBJ2-1; V: TRBV11-2; CDR3: CASSPGNTPQVRFF
J: TRBJ1-1; V: TRBV11-2; CDR3: CASSLDGQYTEAFF
J: TRBJ2-3; V: TRBV30; CDR3: CARGAGDTDTQYF
J: TRBJ1-3; V: TRBV10-3; CDR3: CAISEIGTFGNTIYF
J: TRBJ2-7; V: TRBV2; CDR3: CASTVSGQGAHEQYF
J: TRBJ2-1; V: TRBV5-4; CDR3: CASSFDTFNEQFF
J: TRBJ1-2; V: TRBV5-1; CDR3: CASSSAGQGYGYTF
J: TRBJ1-4; V: TRBV18; CDR3: CASSPRQAYEKLFF
J: TRBJ1-5; V: TRBV2; CDR3: CASSGGSDSNQPQHF
J: TRBJ2-4; V: TRBV7-2; CDR3: CASSFRDRGRENIQYF
J: TRBJ1-1; V: TRBV9; CDR3: CASSVSAGQGNTEAFF
J: TRBJ2-7; V: TRBV9; CDR3: CASSVAAGGSSYEQYF
J: TRBJ2-2; V: TRBV9; CDR3: CASGTGGNTGELFF
J: TRBJ2-7; V: TRBV4-2; CDR3: CASSQFHSSTIYEQYF
J: TRBJ1-1; V: TRBV6-1; CDR3: CASSNDRSTEAFF
J: TRBJ2-7; V: TRBV6-1; CDR3: CASSVQVSSYEQYF
J: TRBJ1-1; V: TRBV9; CDR3: CASSLVGGNTEAFF
J: TRBJ2-3; V: TRBV29-1; CDR3: CSVIQTQTDTQYF
J: TRBJ1-1; V: TRBV11-2; CDR3: CASSFRQGPMNTEAFF
J: TRBJ1-4; V: TRBV27; CDR3: CASSVRGFGNEKLFF
J: TRBJ1-1; V: TRBV5-1; CDR3: CASSSQGAGNTEAFF
J: TRBJ2-7; V: TRBV19; CDR3: CASSISPTGELYF
J: TRBJ2-7; V: TRBV5-5; CDR3: CASSRGLEVGEQYF
J: TRBJ2-7; V: TRBV10-2; CDR3: CASSEGSRYEQYF
J: TRBJ1-1; V: TRBV30; CDR3: CAGQGNTEAFF
J: TRBJ2-1; V: TRBV11-2; CDR3: CASSYRQGRGNEQFF
J: TRBJ1-5; V: TRBV6-1; CDR3: CASSPWTGSQPQHF
J: TRBJ2-1; V: TRBV20-1; CDR3: CSATQNEQFF
J: TRBJ2-7; V: TRBV13; CDR3: CASRPGLSYEQYF
J: TRBJ2-3; V: TRBV7-3; CDR3: CASSSPGQGAADTQYF
J: TRBJ2-1; V: TRBV6-1; CDR3: CASGDRRIGEQFF
J: TRBJ2-2; V: TRBV19; CDR3: CASTTLGQRNTGELFF
J: TRBJ2-7; V: TRBV7-7; CDR3: CASSPGQGYEQYF
J: TRBJ1-2; V: TRBV7-2; CDR3: CASSLAGAWGYTF
J: TRBJ1-2; V: TRBV5-1; CDR3: CASSPRGPEENGYTF
J: TRBJ1-2; V: TRBV12-5; CDR3: CASGFGGVHGYTF
J: TRBJ2-6; V: TRBV4-3; CDR3: CASSAVVSSGANVLTF
J: TRBJ2-5; V: TRBV5-4; CDR3: CASSSTSGRNQETQYF
J: TRBJ1-1; V: TRBV6-4; CDR3: CASGRGPNTEAFF
J: TRBJ1-2; V: TRBV11-2; CDR3: CASSPRTGGDYGYTF
J: TRBJ2-7; V: TRBV5-1; CDR3: CASSPGGGLAGVAYYEQYF
J: TRBJ2-7; V: TRBV5-6; CDR3: CASSRDRIAYEQYF